The 19 T cell receptor beta chains below come from one sample, sequenced in a study of T cell changes during pregnancy in multiple sclerosis. Sequencing used immunoSEQ multiplex PCR; TCRdb keeps in-frame clones, though not all of them. The repertoire holds more than 80,000 clones, with 91% as singletons. The specimen comprised PBMCs, sampled in the first trimester of pregnancy. All receptors come from a female donor in good health, serving as a control in a pregnancy study. Some clones in this sample may be carry-over from other donors' samples.

The chain has TRBV9 and TRBJ2-1; a weak D match, TRBD2 (6 bases). Between the trimmed V and J ends, which lost 0 bases and 8 bases, there was a span of 12 bases. The CDR3 covers 14 residues. CDR1 and CDR2 (germline): SGDLS, YYNGEE. CDR3 DNA sequence: TGTGCCAGCAGCGTAGAGGAGGGCATCGATGAGCAGTTCTTC. It is translated as CASSVEEGIDEQFF.

CDR3 region: CSVTGTGQSGANVLTF. CDR3 in DNA: TGCAGCGTAACCGGGACAGGCCAATCTGGGGCCAACGTCCTGACTTTC. The chain links TRBV29-1 to TRBJ2-6; 8 nucleotides agree with TRBD1. CDR3 size: 16 residues. Germline CDR1 SQVTM, CDR2 ANQGSEA. Trimming at V came to 6 bases and at J to 1 base, leaving 8 bases not matched to a gene.

This clone was seen only once. CDR3 protein: CATGGPSGNTIYF. The CDR3 region has the DNA TGTGCCACGGGGGGCCCCTCTGGAAACACCATATATTTT. The rearrangement joins TRBV9 to TRBJ1-3; the D gene is possibly TRBD1 (6 bases). Trimming removed 9 bases at V and 0 bases at J, with 10 bases between. CDR1 is SGDLS and CDR2 is YYNGEE in the germline V gene. This CDR3 is 13 amino acids long.

V and J are TRBV10-2 and TRBJ1-4; D call uncertain. CDR3 length: 14 amino acids. Germline loops: CDR1 WSHSY, CDR2 SAAADI. Trimming cost V 4 bases and J 5 bases, with 11 bases left between them. The CDR3 region is CASSATELNEKLFF. CDR3 nucleotide sequence: TGCGCCAGCAGTGCCACGGAGTTGAATGAAAAACTGTTTTTT.

The rearrangement joins TRBV11-2 to TRBJ2-1; 8 bases map to TRBD2. The CDR3 has 16 amino acids. CDR1 SGHAT and CDR2 FQNNGV come from the germline V gene. V shed 6 bases and J 7 bases; nucleotides not matched to a gene: 14. DNA for the CDR3: TGTGCCAGCAGTTCAATTCGGGGGGGCGAAGGAAATGAGCAGTTCTTC. Translating gives CASSSIRGGEGNEQFF.

The rearrangement links TRBV28 to TRBJ1-1; D gene unclear. The ends were cut back, 10 bases at V and 8 bases at J, with 20 bases in the middle. This CDR3 has 13 residues. Germline CDR1 and CDR2: MDHEN and SYDVKM. The CDR3 here is CATIREAPLEAFF. CDR3 coding DNA: TGTGCCACCATTCGGGAGGCGCCCTTAGAAGCTTTCTTT.

The rearrangement uses TRBV7-2 and TRBJ1-1; a possible D gene is TRBD1 (6 bases). The V and J ends lost 4 bases and 2 bases respectively, with 11 bases between them. The germline V gene encodes CDR1 SGHTA and CDR2 FQGNSA. This CDR3 is 14 amino acids long. CDR3 in amino acids: CASSYRQVNTEAFF. DNA for the CDR3: TGTGCCAGCAGCTATCGACAGGTTAACACTGAAGCTTTCTTT.

V and J are TRBV6-6 and TRBJ1-1, with 9 bases lining up with TRBD1. Germline trimming cut 0 bases from V and 4 bases from J; bases unmatched to any gene: 0. This CDR3 spans 14 amino acids. Germline V lookup: CDR1 MNHNY, CDR2 SVGAGI (reference sequence). CDR3 DNA sequence: TGTGCCAGCAGTTACTCGACAGGGGGCACTGAAGCTTTCTTT. This translates into CASSYSTGGTEAFF.

This chain connects TRBV4-2 to TRBJ2-1, with 8 bases matching TRBD2. The CDR3 is made up of 16 amino acids. After removal of 1 base from V and 3 bases from J, the junction contained 5 bases not matched to a gene. Germline assignment: CDR1 LGHNA and CDR2 YNFKEQ. CDR3 protein: CASSQVSSGGYNEQFF. CDR3 DNA sequence: TGTGCCAGCAGCCAAGTTTCAAGCGGGGGCTACAATGAGCAGTTCTTC.

The chain is built from TRBV7-8 and TRBJ1-2; 8 bases fit TRBD1. The CDR3 length is 13 residues. V lost 5 bases, J lost 6 bases, and 5 bases stayed unmatched. Germline V gene sequence: CDR1 SGHVS, CDR2 FQNEAQ. CDR3 bases: TGTGCCAGCAGCGGACGGACAGGGAATGGCTACACCTTC. This encodes CASSGRTGNGYTF.

The chain links TRBV5-1 to TRBJ2-1, with 9 positions matching TRBD1. With V trimmed by 1 base and J by 9 bases, 11 bases remained unmatched. The CDR3 extends over 16 amino acids. Germline CDR1 reads SGHRS; CDR2 reads YFSETQ. CDR3 coding DNA: TGCGCCAGCAGCTTGATAAGACAGGGGGGAATGAGTGAGCAGTTCTTC. Protein sequence: CASSLIRQGGMSEQFF.

This rearrangement joins TRBV28 to TRBJ2-1; weak D call: TRBD2 (6 bases). CDR3 length equals 12 residues. The germline V gene has CDR1 MDHEN and CDR2 SYDVKM. The chain's CDR3 is CAEGGGDNEQFF. The CDR3, as DNA: TGTGCGGAGGGCGGAGGTGACAATGAGCAGTTCTTC. The whole variable domain, filled in from reference TRBV28 and TRBJ2-1, reads DVKVTQSSRYLVKRTGEKVFLECVQDMDHENMFWYRQDPGLGLRLIYFSYDVKMKEKGDIPEGYSVSREKKERFSLILESASTNQTSMYLCAEGGGDNEQFFGPGTRLTVL.

The rearrangement joins TRBV18 to TRBJ1-2; TRBD1 might be the D (5 bases). Germline V gives CDR1 KGHSH, CDR2 LQKENI. CDR3 length: 14 amino acids. V dropped 4 bases and J dropped 9 bases, with 18 bases sitting between them. CDR3 nucleotides: TGTGCCAGCTCACGGGGCAGTCCTATGGGCAGCTACACCTTC. Its translation is CASSRGSPMGSYTF.

This sequence joins TRBV7-8 and TRBJ2-3, with 10 nucleotides matching TRBD2. Germline V lookup: CDR1 SGHVS, CDR2 FQNEAQ. V was pared by 5 bases and J by 7 bases, with 3 bases of the junction left unmatched. The CDR3 totals 13 residues. CDR3 DNA sequence: TGTGCCAGCAGCCCGGGACTAGCGAATACGCAGTATTTT. This encodes CASSPGLANTQYF.

The chain has TRBV5-1 and TRBJ2-1, with 13 bases fitting TRBD2. This CDR3 is built from 19 residues. Per the germline V gene, CDR1 is SGHRS and CDR2 is YFSETQ. V trimming: 3 bases; J trimming: 0 bases; junction bases outside the gene matches: 9. The CDR3 coding sequence is TGCGCCAGCAGCTCCCCCGGGACTAGCGGGGCACGCTCCTACAATGAGCAGTTCTTC. This sequence encodes CASSSPGTSGARSYNEQFF.

V and J are TRBV5-4 and TRBJ2-7, with TRBD1 matching over 9 bases. J gave up 6 bases and V 4 bases, and 14 bases lay outside the gene matches. CDR3 length: 16 amino acids. In germline, CDR1 is SGHNT, CDR2 YYREEE (reference sequence). CDR3 DNA: TGTGCCAGCAGCCGAAGCTTACAGACAGGGGGGGGCGAGCAGTACTTC. It codes for CASSRSLQTGGGEQYF. Together with reference TRBV5-4 and TRBJ2-7, the CDR3 gives the full variable domain: ETGVTQSPTHLIKTRGQQVTLRCSSQSGHNTVSWYQQALGQGPQFIFQYYREEENGRGNFPPRFSGLQFPNYSSELNVNALELDDSALYLCASSRSLQTGGGEQYFGPGTRLTVT.

The chain couples TRBV29-1 to TRBJ1-3, with D hard to call. The germline gives CDR1 SQVTM, CDR2 ANQGSEA. The CDR3 covers 13 residues. V lost 1 base, J lost 0 bases, and 4 bases lay in between. CDR3 DNA sequence: TGCAGCGTTGAAGGTAGCTCTGGAAACACCATATATTTT. Translation: CSVEGSSGNTIYF.

In this sample, this clone turned up once. V usage is TRBV30 and J usage is TRBJ2-5; a possible D gene is TRBD1 (5 bases). The CDR3 extends over 14 amino acids. The germline gives CDR1 GTSNPN, CDR2 SVGIG (reference sequence). CDR3: CAFRPLQGLETQYF. The CDR3, as DNA: TGTGCTTTCCGCCCCCTTCAGGGCCTAGAGACCCAGTACTTC. The complete variable domain, with remaining parts taken from reference TRBV30 and TRBJ2-5, reads SQTIHQWPATLVQPVGSPLSLECTVEGTSNPNLYWYRQAAGRGLQLLFYSVGIGQISSEVPQNLSASRPQDRQFILSSKKLLLSDSGFYLCAFRPLQGLETQYFGPGTRLLVL.

This clone was seen only a few times. The chain links TRBV7-9 to TRBJ1-2; 11 bases are shared with TRBD1. There are 14 residues in the CDR3. J lost 7 bases, V lost 1 base, and 2 bases had no gene match. CDR1 and CDR2 (germline): SEHNR, FQNEAQ (reference sequence). CDR3 sequence reads: CASSLEGTGGGYTF. Written as DNA, the CDR3 is TGTGCCAGCAGCTTAGAAGGGACAGGGGGTGGCTACACCTTC.